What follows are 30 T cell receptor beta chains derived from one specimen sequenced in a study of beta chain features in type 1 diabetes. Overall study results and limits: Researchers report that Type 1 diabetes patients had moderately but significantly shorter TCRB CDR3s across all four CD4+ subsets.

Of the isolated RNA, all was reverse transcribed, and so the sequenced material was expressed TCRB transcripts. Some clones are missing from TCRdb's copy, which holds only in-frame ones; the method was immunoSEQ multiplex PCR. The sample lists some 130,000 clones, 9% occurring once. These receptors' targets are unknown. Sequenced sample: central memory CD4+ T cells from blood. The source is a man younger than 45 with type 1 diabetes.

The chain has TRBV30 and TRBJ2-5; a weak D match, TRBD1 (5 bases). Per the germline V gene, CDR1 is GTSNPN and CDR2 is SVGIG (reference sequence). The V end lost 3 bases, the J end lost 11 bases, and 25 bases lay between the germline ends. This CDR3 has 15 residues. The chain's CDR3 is CAWSPKGAPAEEQYF. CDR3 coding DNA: TGTGCCTGGAGCCCGAAAGGGGCCCCGGCGGAAGAGCAGTACTTC. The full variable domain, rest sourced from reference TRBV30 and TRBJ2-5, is SQTIHQWPATLVQPVGSPLSLECTVEGTSNPNLYWYRQAAGRGLQLLFYSVGIGQISSEVPQNLSASRPQDRQFILSSKKLLLSDSGFYLCAWSPKGAPAEEQYFGPGTRLLVL.

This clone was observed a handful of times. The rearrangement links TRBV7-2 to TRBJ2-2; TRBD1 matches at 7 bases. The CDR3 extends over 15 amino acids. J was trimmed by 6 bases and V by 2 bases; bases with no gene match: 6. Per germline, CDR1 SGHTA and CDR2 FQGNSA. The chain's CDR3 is CASSLNRGLAGELFF. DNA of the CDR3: TGTGCCAGCAGCTTAAATAGGGGGCTGGCCGGGGAGCTGTTTTTT.

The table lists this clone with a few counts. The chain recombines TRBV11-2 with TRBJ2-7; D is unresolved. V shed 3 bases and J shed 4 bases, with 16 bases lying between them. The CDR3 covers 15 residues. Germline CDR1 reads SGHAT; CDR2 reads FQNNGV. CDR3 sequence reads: CASSFDGPPVYEQYF. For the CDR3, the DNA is TGTGCCAGCAGCTTTGATGGGCCCCCGGTTTACGAGCAGTACTTC.

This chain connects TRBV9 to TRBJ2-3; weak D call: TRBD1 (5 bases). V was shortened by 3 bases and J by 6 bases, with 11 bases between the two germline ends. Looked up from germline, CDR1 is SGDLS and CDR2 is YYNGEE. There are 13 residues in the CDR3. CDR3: CASSAQGADTQYF. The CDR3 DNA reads TGTGCCAGCAGCGCCCAAGGGGCGGATACGCAGTATTTT.

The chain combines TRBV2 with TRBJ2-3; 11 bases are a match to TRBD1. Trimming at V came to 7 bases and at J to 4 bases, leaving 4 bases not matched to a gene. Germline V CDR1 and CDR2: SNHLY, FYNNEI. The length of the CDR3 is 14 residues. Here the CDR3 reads CASTRTGGADTQYF. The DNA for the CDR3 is TGTGCCAGCACCCGGACAGGGGGCGCAGATACGCAGTATTTT.

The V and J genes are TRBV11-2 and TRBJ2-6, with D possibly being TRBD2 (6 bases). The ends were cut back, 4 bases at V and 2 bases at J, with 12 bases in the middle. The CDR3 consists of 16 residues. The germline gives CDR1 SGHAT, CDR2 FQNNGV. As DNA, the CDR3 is TGTGCCAGCAGCTCCCTGGGGGGTACTGGGGCCAACGTCCTGACTTTC. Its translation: CASSSLGGTGANVLTF.

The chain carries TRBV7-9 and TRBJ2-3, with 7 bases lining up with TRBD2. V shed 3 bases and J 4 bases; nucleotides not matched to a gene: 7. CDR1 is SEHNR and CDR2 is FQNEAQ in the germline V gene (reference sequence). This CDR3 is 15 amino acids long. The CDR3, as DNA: TGTGCCAGCAGCTTGCATGGACTAGAGGCAGATACGCAGTATTTT. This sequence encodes CASSLHGLEADTQYF.

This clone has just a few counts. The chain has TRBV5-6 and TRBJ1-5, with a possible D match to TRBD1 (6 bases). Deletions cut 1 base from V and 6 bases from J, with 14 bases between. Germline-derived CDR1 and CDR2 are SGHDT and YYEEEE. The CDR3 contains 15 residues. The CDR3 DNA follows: TGTGCCAGCAGCTTGTTCGCAGGGGCAAGTCAGCCCCAGCATTTT. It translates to CASSLFAGASQPQHF.

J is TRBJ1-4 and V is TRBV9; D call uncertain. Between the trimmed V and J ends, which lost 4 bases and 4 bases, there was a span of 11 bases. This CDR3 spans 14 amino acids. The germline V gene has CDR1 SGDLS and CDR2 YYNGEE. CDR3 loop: CASSSGRDNEKLFF. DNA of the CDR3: TGTGCCAGCAGCTCAGGACGGGATAATGAAAAACTGTTTTTT.

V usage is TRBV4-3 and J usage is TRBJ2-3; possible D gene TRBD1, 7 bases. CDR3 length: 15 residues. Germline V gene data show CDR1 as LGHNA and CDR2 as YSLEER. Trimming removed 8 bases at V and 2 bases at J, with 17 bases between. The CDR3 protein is CASAQGGGFTDTQYF. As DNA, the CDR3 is TGCGCCAGCGCTCAGGGGGGCGGATTCACAGATACGCAGTATTTT.

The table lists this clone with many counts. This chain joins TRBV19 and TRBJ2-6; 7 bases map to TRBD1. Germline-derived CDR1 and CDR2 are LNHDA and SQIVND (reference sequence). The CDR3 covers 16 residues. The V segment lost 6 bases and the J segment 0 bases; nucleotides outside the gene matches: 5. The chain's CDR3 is CASSIQGSSGANVLTF. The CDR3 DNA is TGTGCCAGTAGCATACAGGGGAGCTCTGGGGCCAACGTCCTGACTTTC.

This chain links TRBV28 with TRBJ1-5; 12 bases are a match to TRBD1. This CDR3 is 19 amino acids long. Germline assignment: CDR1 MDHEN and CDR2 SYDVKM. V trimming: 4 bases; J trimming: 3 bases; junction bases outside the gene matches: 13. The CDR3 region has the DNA TGTGCCAGCAGTTATATGGCGGGACAGGGGGCCCCCTACAATCAGCCCCAGCATTTT. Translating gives CASSYMAGQGAPYNQPQHF.

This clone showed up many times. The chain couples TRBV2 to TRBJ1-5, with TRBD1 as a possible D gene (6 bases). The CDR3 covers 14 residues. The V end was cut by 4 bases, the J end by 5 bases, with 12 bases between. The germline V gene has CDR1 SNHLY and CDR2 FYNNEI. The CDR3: CASSVRDIHQPQHF. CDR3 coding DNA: TGTGCCAGCAGTGTCCGGGACATTCATCAGCCCCAGCATTTT. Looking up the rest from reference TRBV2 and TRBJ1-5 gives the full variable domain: EPEVTQTPSHQVTQMGQEVILRCVPISNHLYFYWYRQILGQKVEFLVSFYNNEISEKSEIFDDQFSVERPDGSNFTLKIRSTKLEDSAMYFCASSVRDIHQPQHFGDGTRLSIL.

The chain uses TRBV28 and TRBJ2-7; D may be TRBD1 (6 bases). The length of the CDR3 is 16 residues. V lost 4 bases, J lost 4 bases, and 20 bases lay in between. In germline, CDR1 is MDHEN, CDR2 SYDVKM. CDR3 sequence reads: CASSSPRGPLAYEQYF. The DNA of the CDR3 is TGTGCCAGCAGTTCCCCCAGGGGTCCTTTGGCGTACGAGCAGTACTTC. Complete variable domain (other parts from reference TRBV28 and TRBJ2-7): DVKVTQSSRYLVKRTGEKVFLECVQDMDHENMFWYRQDPGLGLRLIYFSYDVKMKEKGDIPEGYSVSREKKERFSLILESASTNQTSMYLCASSSPRGPLAYEQYFGPGTRLTVT.

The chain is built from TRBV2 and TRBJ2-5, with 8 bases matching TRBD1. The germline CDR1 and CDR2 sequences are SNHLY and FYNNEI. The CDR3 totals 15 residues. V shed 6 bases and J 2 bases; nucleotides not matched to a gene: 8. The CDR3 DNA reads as TGTGCCAGCAGCGATCGGGGACAGGTACAAGAGACCCAGTACTTC. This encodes CASSDRGQVQETQYF.

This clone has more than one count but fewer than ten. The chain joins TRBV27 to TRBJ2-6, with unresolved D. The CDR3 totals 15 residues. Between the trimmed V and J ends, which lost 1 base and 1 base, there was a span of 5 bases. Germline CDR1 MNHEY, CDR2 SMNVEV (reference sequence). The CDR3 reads CASSLLSSGANVLTF. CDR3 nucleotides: TGTGCCAGCAGTTTATTGTCTTCTGGGGCCAACGTCCTGACTTTC. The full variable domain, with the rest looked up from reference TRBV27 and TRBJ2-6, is EAQVTQNPRYLITVTGKKLTVTCSQNMNHEYMSWYRQDPGLGLRQIYYSMNVEVTDKGDVPEGYKVSRKEKRNFPLILESPSPNQTSLYFCASSLLSSGANVLTFGAGSRLTVL.

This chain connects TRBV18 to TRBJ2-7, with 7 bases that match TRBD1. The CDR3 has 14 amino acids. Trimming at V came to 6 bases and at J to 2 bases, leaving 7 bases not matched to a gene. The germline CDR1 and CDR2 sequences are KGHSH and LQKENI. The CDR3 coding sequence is TGTGCCAGCTCGCCGAGACAGGGCACCTACGAGCAGTACTTC. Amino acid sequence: CASSPRQGTYEQYF. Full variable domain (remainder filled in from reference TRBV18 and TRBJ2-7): NAGVMQNPRHLVRRRGQEARLRCSPMKGHSHVYWYRQLPEEGLKFMVYLQKENIIDESGMPKERFSAEFPKEGPSILRIQQVVRGDSAAYFCASSPRQGTYEQYFGPGTRLTVT.

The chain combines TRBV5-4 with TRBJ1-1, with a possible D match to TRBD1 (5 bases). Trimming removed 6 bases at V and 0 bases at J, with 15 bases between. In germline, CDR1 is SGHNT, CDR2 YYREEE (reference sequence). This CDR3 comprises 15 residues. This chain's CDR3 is CASTQGGKMNTEAFF. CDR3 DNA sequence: TGTGCCAGCACCCAGGGAGGGAAAATGAACACTGAAGCTTTCTTT. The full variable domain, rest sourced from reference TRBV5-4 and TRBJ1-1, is ETGVTQSPTHLIKTRGQQVTLRCSSQSGHNTVSWYQQALGQGPQFIFQYYREEENGRGNFPPRFSGLQFPNYSSELNVNALELDDSALYLCASTQGGKMNTEAFFGQGTRLTVV.

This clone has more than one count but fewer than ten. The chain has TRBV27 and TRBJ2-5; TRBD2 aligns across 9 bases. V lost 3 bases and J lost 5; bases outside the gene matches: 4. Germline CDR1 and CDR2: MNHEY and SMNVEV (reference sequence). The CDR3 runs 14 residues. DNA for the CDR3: TGTGCCAGCAGTTTGGGGCGGGGGGGTGAGACCCAGTACTTC. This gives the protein CASSLGRGGETQYF.

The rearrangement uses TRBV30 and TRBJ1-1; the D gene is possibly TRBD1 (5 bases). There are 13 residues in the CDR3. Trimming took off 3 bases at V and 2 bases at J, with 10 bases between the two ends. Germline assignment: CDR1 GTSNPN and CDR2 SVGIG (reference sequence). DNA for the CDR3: TGTGCCTGGAGAAGACAGCTAAACACTGAAGCTTTCTTT. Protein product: CAWRRQLNTEAFF.

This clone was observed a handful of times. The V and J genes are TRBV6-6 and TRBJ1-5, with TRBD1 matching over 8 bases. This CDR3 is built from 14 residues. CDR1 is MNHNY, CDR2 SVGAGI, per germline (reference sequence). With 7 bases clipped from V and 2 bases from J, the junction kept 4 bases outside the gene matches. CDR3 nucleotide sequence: TGTGCCAGCACCCAGGGGGCTGGCAATCAGCCCCAGCATTTT. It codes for CASTQGAGNQPQHF.

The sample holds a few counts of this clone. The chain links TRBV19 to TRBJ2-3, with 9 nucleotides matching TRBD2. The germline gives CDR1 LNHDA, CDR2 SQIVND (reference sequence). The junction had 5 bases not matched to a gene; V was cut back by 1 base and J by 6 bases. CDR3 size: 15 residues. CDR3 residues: CASSIGGGGADTQYF. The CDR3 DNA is TGTGCCAGTAGTATAGGGGGCGGGGGGGCCGATACGCAGTATTTT.

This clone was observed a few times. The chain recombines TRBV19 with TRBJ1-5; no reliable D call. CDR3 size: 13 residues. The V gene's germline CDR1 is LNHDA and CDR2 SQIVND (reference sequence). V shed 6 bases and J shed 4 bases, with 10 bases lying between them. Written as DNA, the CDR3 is TGTGCCAGTAGGCAGTCCCAAAATCAGCCCCAGCATTTT. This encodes CASRQSQNQPQHF.

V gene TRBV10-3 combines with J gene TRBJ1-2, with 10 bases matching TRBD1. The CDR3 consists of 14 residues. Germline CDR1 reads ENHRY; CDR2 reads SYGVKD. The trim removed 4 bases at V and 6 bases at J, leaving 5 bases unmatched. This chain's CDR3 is CAISGTGTGDGYTF. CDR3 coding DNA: TGTGCCATCAGTGGAACCGGGACAGGGGATGGCTACACCTTC.

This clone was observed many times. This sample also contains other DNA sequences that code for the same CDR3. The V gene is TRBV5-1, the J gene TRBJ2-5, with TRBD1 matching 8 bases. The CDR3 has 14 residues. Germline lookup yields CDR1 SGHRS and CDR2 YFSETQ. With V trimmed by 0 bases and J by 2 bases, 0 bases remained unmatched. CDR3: CASSLGTGQETQYF. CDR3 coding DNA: TGCGCCAGCAGCTTGGGGACAGGGCAAGAGACCCAGTACTTC. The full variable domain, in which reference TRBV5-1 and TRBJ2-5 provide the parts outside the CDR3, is KAGVTQTPRYLIKTRGQQVTLSCSPISGHRSVSWYQQTPGQGLQFLFEYFSETQRNKGNFPGRFSGRQFSNSRSEMNVSTLELGDSALYLCASSLGTGQETQYFGPGTRLLVL.

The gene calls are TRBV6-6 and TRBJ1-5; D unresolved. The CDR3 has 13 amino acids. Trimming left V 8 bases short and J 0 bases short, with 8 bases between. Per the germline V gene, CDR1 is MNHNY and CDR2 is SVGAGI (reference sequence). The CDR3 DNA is TGTGCCAGCGGGCAGACTAGCAATCAGCCCCAGCATTTT. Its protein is CASGQTSNQPQHF.

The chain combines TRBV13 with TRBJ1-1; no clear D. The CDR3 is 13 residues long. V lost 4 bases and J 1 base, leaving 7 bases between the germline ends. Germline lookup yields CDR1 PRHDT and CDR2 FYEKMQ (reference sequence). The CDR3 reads CASSSRWNTEAFF. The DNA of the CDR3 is TGTGCCAGCAGCTCCAGATGGAACACTGAAGCTTTCTTT. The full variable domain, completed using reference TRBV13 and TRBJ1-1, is AAGVIQSPRHLIKEKRETATLKCYPIPRHDTVYWYQQGPGQDPQFLISFYEKMQSDKGSIPDRFSAQQFSDYHSELNMSSLELGDSALYFCASSSRWNTEAFFGQGTRLTVV.

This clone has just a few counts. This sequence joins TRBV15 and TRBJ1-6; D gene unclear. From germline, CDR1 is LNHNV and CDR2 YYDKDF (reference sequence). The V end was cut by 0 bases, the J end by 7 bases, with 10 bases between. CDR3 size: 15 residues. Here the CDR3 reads CATSRDQVRNSPLHF. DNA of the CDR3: TGTGCCACCAGCAGAGATCAGGTCAGGAATTCACCCCTCCACTTT.

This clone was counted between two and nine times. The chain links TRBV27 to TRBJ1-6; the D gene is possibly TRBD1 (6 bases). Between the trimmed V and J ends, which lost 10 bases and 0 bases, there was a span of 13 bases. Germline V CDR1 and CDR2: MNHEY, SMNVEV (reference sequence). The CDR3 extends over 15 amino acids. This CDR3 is CATRQGGSYNSPLHF. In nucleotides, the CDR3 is TGTGCCACTCGGCAAGGGGGCTCCTATAATTCACCCCTCCACTTT.

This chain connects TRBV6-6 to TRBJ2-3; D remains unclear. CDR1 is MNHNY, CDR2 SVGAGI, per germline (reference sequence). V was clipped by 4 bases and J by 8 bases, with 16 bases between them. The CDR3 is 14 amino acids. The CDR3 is CASSSTSESVTQYF. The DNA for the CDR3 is TGTGCCAGCAGTTCCACCTCAGAGAGCGTTACGCAGTATTTT.